Sequencing of this T cell receptor beta chain was carried out in a study of blood T cell repertoires in COVID-19. Assay used: immunoSEQ multiplex PCR; TCRdb lists only in-frame clones, some missing. This sample has 150,000 to 250,000 clones; around 81% occur once, and the top ten carry roughly 7%. There are a few counts of this clone. The CDR3 extends over 15 amino acids. The germline V gene has CDR1 SGHNT and CDR2 YYREEE (reference sequence). Trimming pared 4 bases from V and 2 bases from J, leaving 15 bases between. The chain uses TRBV5-4 and TRBJ1-1, with a possible D match to TRBD1 (6 bases). The sequence came from a man between 35 and 55 years old who had recovered from COVID-19. Material for sequencing was PBMCs or T cells enriched from blood (not recorded which). The CDR3 reads CASSPVRGRNTEAFF. CDR3 sequence (DNA): TGTGCCAGCAGCCCGGTCAGGGGAAGAAACACTGAAGCTTTCTTT. Combining the CDR3 with reference TRBV5-4 and TRBJ1-1 gives the whole variable domain ETGVTQSPTHLIKTRGQQVTLRCSSQSGHNTVSWYQQALGQGPQFIFQYYREEENGRGNFPPRFSGLQFPNYSSELNVNALELDDSALYLCASSPVRGRNTEAFFGQGTRLTVV.